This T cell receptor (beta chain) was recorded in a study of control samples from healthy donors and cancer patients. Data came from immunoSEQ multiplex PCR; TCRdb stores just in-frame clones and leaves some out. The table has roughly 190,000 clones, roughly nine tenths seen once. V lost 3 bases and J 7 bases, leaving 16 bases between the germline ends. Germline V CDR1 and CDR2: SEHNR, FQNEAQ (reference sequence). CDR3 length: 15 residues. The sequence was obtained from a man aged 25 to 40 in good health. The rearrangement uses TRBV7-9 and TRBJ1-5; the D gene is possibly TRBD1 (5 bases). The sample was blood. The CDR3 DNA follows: TGTGCCAGCAGCTTCTCCGGTCTGGGGGAACAGCCCCAGCATTTT. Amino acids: CASSFSGLGEQPQHF.